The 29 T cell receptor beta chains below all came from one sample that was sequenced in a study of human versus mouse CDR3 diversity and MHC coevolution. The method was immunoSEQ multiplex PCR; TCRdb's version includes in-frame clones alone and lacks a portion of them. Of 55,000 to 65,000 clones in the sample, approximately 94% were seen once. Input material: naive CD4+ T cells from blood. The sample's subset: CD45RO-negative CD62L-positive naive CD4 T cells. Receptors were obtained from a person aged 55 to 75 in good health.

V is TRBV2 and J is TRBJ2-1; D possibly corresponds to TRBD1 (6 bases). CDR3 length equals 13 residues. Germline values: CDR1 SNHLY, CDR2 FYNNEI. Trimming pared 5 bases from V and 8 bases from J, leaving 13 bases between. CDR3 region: CASSPQGNDEQFF. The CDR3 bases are TGTGCCAGCAGTCCTCAGGGGAATGATGAGCAGTTCTTC.

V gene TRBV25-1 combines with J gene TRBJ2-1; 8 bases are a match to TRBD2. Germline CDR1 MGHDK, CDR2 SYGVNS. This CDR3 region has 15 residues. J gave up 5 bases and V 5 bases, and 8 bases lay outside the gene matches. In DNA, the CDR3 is TGTGCCAGCAGTATTCTAGCGGGTGGCCACAATGAGCAGTTCTTC. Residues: CASSILAGGHNEQFF.

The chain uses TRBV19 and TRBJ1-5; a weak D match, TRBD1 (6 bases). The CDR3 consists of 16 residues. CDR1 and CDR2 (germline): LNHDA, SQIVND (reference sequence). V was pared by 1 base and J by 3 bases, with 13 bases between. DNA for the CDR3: TGTGCCAGTAGTATAGGGGGCCGACAGGACAATCAGCCCCAGCATTTT. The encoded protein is CASSIGGRQDNQPQHF.

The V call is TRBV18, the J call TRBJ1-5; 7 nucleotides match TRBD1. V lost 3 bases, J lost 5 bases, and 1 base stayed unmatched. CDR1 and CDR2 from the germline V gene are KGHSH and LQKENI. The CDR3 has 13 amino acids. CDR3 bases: TGTGCCAGCTCACCCGGACAGGATCAGCCCCAGCATTTT. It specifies CASSPGQDQPQHF.

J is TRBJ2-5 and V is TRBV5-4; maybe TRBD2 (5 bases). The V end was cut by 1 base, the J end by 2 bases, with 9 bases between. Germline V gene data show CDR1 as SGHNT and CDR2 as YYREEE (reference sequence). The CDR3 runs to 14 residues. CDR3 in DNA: TGTGCCAGCAGCTTGCCGAGCGGACAAGAGACCCAGTACTTC. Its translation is CASSLPSGQETQYF. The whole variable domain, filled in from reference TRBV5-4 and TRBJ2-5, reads ETGVTQSPTHLIKTRGQQVTLRCSSQSGHNTVSWYQQALGQGPQFIFQYYREEENGRGNFPPRFSGLQFPNYSSELNVNALELDDSALYLCASSLPSGQETQYFGPGTRLLVL.

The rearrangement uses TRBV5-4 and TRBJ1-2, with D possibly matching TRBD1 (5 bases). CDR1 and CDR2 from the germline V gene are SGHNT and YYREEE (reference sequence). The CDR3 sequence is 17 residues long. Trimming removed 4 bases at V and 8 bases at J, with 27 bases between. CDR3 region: CASSPGVSGIRIDGYTF. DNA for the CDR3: TGTGCCAGCAGCCCCGGAGTCTCAGGGATTAGGATTGACGGCTACACCTTC. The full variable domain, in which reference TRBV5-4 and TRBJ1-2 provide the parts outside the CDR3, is ETGVTQSPTHLIKTRGQQVTLRCSSQSGHNTVSWYQQALGQGPQFIFQYYREEENGRGNFPPRFSGLQFPNYSSELNVNALELDDSALYLCASSPGVSGIRIDGYTFGSGTRLTVV.

The CDR3 region is CASSPRGQELWGYTF. CDR3 DNA sequence: TGTGCCAGCAGCCCCAGAGGGCAGGAACTCTGGGGCTACACCTTC. V usage is TRBV9 and J usage is TRBJ1-2; D remains ambiguous. This CDR3 is built from 15 residues. Trimming stripped 4 bases from V and 8 bases from J, with 21 bases between. Germline loops: CDR1 SGDLS, CDR2 YYNGEE.

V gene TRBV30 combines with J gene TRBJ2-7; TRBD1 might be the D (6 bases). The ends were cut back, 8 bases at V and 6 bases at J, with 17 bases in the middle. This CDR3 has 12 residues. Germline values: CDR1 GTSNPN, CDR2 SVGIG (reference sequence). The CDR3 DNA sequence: TGTGCCAGCAGCTTACAGGGAAGCGAGCAGTACTTC. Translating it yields CASSLQGSEQYF.

DNA for the CDR3: TGTGCCAGCAGTTTCGGGGGCTCCTACGAGCAGTACTTC. Residues: CASSFGGSYEQYF. The chain links TRBV28 to TRBJ2-7, with a weak D call TRBD2 (6 bases). Germline V gives CDR1 MDHEN, CDR2 SYDVKM. This CDR3 region has 13 residues. Trimming cost V 3 bases and J 0 bases, with 6 bases left between them.

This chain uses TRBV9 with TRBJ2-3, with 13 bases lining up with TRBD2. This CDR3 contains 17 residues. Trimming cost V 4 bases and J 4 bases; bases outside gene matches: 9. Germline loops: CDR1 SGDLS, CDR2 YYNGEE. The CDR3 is CASSPEGTSGIPDTQYF. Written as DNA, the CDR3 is TGTGCCAGCAGCCCAGAAGGGACTAGCGGGATCCCAGATACGCAGTATTTT.

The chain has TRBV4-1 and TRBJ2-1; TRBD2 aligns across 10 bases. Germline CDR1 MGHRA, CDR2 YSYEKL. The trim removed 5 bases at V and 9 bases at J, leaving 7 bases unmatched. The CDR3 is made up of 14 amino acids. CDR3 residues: CASSRAGGAGEQFF. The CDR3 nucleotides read TGCGCCAGCAGCAGAGCGGGAGGGGCGGGTGAGCAGTTCTTC.

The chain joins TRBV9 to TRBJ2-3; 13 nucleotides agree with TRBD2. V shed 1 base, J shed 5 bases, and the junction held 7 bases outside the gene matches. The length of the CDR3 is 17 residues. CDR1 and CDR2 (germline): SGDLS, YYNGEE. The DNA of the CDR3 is TGTGCCAGCAGCGTAACTAGCGGGAGGGATATGGTAGATACGCAGTATTTT. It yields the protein CASSVTSGRDMVDTQYF.

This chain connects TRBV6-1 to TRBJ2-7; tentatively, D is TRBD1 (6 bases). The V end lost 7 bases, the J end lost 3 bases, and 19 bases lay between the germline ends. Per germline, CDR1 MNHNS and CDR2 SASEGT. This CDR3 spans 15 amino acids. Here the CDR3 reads CASTTQGHLVYEQYF. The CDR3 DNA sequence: TGTGCCAGCACAACCCAGGGACACCTAGTCTACGAGCAGTACTTC.

The CDR3 protein is CASSVGAGLGNTEAFF. CDR3 sequence (DNA): TGTGCCAGCAGCGTAGGTGCAGGGTTGGGGAACACTGAAGCTTTCTTT. The chain is built from TRBV9 and TRBJ1-1, with D perhaps TRBD1 (5 bases). Trimming took off 0 bases at V and 1 base at J, with 13 bases between the two ends. CDR1 is SGDLS and CDR2 is YYNGEE in the germline V gene. The CDR3 has 16 residues. Filled out from reference TRBV9 and TRBJ1-1, the complete variable domain reads DSGVTQTPKHLITATGQRVTLRCSPRSGDLSVYWYQQSLDQGLQFLIQYYNGEERAKGNILERFSAQQFPDLHSELNLSSLELGDSALYFCASSVGAGLGNTEAFFGQGTRLTVV.

The CDR3 nucleotides are TGCGCCAGCAGCGAATTTACAGGGGGCGGCACTGAAGCTTTCTTT. Translating it yields CASSEFTGGGTEAFF. The V and J genes are TRBV10-1 and TRBJ1-1; TRBD1 aligns across 9 bases. The germline CDR1 and CDR2 sequences are WNHNN and SYGVQD (reference sequence). The CDR3 contains 15 residues. With V trimmed by 6 bases and J by 4 bases, 9 bases remained unmatched.

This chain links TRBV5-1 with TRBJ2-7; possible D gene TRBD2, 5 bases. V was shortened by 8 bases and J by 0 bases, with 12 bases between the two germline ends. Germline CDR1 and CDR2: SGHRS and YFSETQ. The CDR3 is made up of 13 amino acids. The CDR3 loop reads CASAGSLSYEQYF. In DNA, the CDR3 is TGCGCCAGTGCGGGTTCCCTCTCCTACGAGCAGTACTTC.

The DNA of the CDR3 is TGCGCCAGCAGCCACGGTTTAGCGACCGGGGAGCTGTTTTTT. Protein: CASSHGLATGELFF. This rearrangement joins TRBV5-1 to TRBJ2-2; possibly TRBD2 for D (5 bases). Trimming cost V 4 bases and J 5 bases, with 12 bases left between them. The CDR3 runs to 14 residues. Germline V gene sequence: CDR1 SGHRS, CDR2 YFSETQ.

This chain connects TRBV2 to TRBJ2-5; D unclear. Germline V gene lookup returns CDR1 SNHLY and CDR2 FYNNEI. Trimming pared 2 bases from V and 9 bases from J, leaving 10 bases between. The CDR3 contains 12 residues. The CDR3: CASSENSPAQYF. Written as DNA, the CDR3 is TGTGCCAGCAGTGAAAATTCCCCCGCCCAGTACTTC. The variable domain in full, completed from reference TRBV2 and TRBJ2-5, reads EPEVTQTPSHQVTQMGQEVILRCVPISNHLYFYWYRQILGQKVEFLVSFYNNEISEKSEIFDDQFSVERPDGSNFTLKIRSTKLEDSAMYFCASSENSPAQYFGPGTRLLVL.

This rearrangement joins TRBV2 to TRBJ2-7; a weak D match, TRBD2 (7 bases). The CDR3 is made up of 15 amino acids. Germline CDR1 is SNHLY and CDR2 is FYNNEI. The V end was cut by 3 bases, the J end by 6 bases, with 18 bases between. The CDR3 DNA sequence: TGTGCCAGCAGTGACTTTCGCGGGAGAGGGGGCGAGCAGTACTTC. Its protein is CASSDFRGRGGEQYF.

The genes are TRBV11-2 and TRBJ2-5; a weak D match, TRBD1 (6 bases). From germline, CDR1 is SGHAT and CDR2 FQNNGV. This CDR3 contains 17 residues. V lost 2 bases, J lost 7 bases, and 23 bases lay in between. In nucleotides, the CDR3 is TGTGCCAGCAGCTTAACCCCCAGAGGAACCCAAGGGGGGACCCAGTACTTC. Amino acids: CASSLTPRGTQGGTQYF. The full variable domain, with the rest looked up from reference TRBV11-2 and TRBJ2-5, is EAGVAQSPRYKIIEKRQSVAFWCNPISGHATLYWYQQILGQGPKLLIQFQNNGVVDDSQLPKDRFSAERLKGVDSTLKIQPAKLEDSAVYLCASSLTPRGTQGGTQYFGPGTRLLVL.

In DNA, the CDR3 is TGTGCCAGCAGCCCGACGGAGTACCCCTACAATGAGCAGTTCTTC. Its protein is CASSPTEYPYNEQFF. The J gene is TRBJ2-1, the V gene TRBV11-3; no clear D gene. Trimming took off 5 bases at V and 2 bases at J, with 13 bases between the two ends. Germline V CDR1 and CDR2: SGHNT, YENEEA. The CDR3 sequence is 15 residues long.

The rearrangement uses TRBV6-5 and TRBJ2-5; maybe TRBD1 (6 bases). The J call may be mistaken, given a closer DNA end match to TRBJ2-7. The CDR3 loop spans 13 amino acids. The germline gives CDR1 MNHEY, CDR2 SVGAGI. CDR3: CASSRTDQYEQYF. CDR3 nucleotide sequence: TGTGCCAGCAGTCGGACAGACCAATACGAGCAGTACTTC.

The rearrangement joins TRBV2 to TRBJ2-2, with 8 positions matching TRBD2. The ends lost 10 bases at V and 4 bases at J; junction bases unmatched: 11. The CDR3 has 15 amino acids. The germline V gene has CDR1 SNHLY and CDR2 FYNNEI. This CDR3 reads CAIRVGLVSTGELFF. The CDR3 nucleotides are TGTGCCATCCGCGTGGGACTAGTCAGCACCGGGGAGCTGTTTTTT.

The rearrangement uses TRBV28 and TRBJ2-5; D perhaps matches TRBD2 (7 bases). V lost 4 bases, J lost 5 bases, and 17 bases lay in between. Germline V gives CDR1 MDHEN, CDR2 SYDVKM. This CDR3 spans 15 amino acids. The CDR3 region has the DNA TGTGCCAGCAGTTCTGCAGGGGAGGGTCGGGAGACCCAGTACTTC. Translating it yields CASSSAGEGRETQYF.

The CDR3 DNA follows: TGCGCCAGCAGCTTGCAGGATCCCGATAATTCACCCCTCCACTTT. The encoded protein is CASSLQDPDNSPLHF. The chain has TRBV5-1 and TRBJ1-6; D not certain. The germline V and J ends were trimmed by 1 base and 5 bases, with 10 bases remaining between them. Germline V gives CDR1 SGHRS, CDR2 YFSETQ. The CDR3 loop spans 15 amino acids.

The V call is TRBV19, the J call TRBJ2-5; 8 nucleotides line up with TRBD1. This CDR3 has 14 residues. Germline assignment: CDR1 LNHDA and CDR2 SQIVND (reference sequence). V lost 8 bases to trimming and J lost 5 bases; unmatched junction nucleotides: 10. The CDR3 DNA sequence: TGTGCCAGTTCCGACAGGGGAGGCGACGAGACCCAGTACTTC. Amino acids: CASSDRGGDETQYF.

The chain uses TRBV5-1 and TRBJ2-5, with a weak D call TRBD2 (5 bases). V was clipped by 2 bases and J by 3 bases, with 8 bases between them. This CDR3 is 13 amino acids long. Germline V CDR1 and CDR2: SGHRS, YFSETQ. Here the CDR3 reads CASSLALEETQYF. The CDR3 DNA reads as TGCGCCAGCAGCTTAGCACTAGAAGAGACCCAGTACTTC. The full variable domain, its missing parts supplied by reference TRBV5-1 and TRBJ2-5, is KAGVTQTPRYLIKTRGQQVTLSCSPISGHRSVSWYQQTPGQGLQFLFEYFSETQRNKGNFPGRFSGRQFSNSRSEMNVSTLELGDSALYLCASSLALEETQYFGPGTRLLVL.

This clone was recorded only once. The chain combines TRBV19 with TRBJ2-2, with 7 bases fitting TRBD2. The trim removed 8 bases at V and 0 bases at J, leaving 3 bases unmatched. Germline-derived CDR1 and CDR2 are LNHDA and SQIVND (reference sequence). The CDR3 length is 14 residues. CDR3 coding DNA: TGTGCCAGTCAGGGACTACCGAACACCGGGGAGCTGTTTTTT. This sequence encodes CASQGLPNTGELFF.

The CDR3 loop is CASSSPGGGSHNEQFF. The DNA for the CDR3 is TGCGCCAGCAGCTCGCCCGGAGGCGGGAGTCACAATGAGCAGTTCTTC. The chain links TRBV5-1 to TRBJ2-1; TRBD2 aligns across 7 bases. Trimming at V came to 3 bases and at J to 5 bases, leaving 11 bases not matched to a gene. CDR3 length equals 16 residues. Germline lookup yields CDR1 SGHRS and CDR2 YFSETQ.